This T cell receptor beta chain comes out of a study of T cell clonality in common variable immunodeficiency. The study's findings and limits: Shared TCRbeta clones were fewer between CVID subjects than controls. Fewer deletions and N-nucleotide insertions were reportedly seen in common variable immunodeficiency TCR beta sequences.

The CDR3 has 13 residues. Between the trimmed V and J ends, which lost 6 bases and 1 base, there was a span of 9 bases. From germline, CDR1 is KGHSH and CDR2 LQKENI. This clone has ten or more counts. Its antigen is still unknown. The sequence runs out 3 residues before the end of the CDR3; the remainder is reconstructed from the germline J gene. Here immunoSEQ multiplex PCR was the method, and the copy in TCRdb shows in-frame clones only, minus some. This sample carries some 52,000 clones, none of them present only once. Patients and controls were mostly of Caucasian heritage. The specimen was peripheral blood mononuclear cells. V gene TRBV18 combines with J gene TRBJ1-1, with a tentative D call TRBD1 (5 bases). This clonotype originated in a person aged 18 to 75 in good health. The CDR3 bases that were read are TGTGCCAGCTCGACGGGGGGGAACACTGAA. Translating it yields CASSTGGNTE. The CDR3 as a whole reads CASSTGGNTEAFF.